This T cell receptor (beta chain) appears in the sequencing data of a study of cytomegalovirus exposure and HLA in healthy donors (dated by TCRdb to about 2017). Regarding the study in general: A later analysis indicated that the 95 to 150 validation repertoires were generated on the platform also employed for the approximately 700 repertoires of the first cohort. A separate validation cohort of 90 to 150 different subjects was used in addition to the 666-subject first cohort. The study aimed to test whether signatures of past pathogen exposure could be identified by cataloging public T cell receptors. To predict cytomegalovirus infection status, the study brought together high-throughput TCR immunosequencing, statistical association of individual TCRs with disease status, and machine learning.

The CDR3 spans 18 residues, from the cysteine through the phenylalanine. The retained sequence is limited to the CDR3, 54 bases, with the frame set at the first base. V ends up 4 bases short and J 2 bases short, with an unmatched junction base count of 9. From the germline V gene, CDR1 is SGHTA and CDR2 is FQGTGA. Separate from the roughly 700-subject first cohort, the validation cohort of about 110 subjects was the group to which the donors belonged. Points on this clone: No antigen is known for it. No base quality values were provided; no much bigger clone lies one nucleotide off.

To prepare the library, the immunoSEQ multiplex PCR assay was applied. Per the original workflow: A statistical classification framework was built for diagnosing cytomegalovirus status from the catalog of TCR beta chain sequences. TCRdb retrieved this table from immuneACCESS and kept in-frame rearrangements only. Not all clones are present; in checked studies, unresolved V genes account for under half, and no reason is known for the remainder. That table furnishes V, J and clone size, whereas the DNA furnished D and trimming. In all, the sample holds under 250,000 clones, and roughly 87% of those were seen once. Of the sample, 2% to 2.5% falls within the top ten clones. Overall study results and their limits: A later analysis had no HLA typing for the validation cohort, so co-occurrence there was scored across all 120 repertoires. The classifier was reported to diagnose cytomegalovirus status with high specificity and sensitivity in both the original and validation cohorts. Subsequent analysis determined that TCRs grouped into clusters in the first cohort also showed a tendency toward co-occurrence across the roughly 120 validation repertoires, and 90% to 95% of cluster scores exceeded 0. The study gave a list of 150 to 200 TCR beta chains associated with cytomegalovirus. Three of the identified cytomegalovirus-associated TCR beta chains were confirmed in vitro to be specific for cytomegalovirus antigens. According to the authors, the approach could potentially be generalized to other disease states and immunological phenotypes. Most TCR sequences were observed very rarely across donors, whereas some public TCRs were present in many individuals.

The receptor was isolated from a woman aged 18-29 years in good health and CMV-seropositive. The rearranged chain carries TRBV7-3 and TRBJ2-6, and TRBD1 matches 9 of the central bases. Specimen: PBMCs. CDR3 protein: CASSSADRGSAGANVLTF. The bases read TGTGCCAGCAGCTCTGCGGACAGGGGTTCGGCTGGGGCCAACGTCCTGACTTTC.